This paragraph covers one T cell receptor (beta chain) sequence. What it recognizes is unknown. This sample stems from a study of CD8 T cells in ankylosing spondylitis. The study, taken as a whole, reports: Ankylosing spondylitis blood appeared to carry a characteristic TCR beta motif of seven to nine highly homologous variants.

Via MiXCR, TCRdb re-called the 5' RACE reads, giving one row per CDR3 protein. In the table there are 650,000 to 800,000 distinct CDR3 sequences, roughly 20% of which are singletons. Material for sequencing was blood, either unsorted or a sorted T cell fraction (not recorded which). The clonotype comes from a male donor with ankylosing spondylitis.

This CDR3 reads CASTHRGGTIYEQYF. The DNA for the CDR3 is TGTGCCAGCACCCACCGGGGTGGCACGATCTACGAGCAGTACTTC. This chain connects TRBV27 to TRBJ2-7; weak D call: TRBD2 (5 bases). The CDR3 sequence is 15 residues long. Germline CDR1 reads MNHEY; CDR2 reads SMNVEV (reference sequence). V lost 7 bases to trimming and J lost 3 bases, with 19 bases between them.